The present TCR beta chain was sequenced within a study of T cell repertoires in cytomegalovirus infection. Study information: The public TCR beta signatures pointed to both CMV infection and matching HLA type. Study-wide points: People with CMV and the relevant HLA were identified by cumulative public TCR beta family frequency.

The CDR3 covers 16 residues. Per germline, CDR1 KGHSH and CDR2 LQKENI. The ends were cut back, 2 bases at V and 3 bases at J, with 16 bases in the middle. Each CDR3 protein gets one entry after TCRdb re-called the reads with MiXCR. The sample comprises under 350,000 distinct CDR3 sequences, more than 9% of which are singletons, and over 3.5% rests with the top ten. This clonotype was seen only a few times. What it recognizes is unknown. Material for sequencing was PBMCs. The TCR was taken from a human donor in good health (CMV status not recorded). Some clones in this sample may be carry-over from other donors' samples. The rearrangement links TRBV18 to TRBJ1-2; D may be TRBD1 (5 bases). In nucleotides, the CDR3 is TGTGCCAGCTCACCATATCCCCCGGACACTGACTATGGCTACACCTTC. It is translated as CASSPYPPDTDYGYTF.